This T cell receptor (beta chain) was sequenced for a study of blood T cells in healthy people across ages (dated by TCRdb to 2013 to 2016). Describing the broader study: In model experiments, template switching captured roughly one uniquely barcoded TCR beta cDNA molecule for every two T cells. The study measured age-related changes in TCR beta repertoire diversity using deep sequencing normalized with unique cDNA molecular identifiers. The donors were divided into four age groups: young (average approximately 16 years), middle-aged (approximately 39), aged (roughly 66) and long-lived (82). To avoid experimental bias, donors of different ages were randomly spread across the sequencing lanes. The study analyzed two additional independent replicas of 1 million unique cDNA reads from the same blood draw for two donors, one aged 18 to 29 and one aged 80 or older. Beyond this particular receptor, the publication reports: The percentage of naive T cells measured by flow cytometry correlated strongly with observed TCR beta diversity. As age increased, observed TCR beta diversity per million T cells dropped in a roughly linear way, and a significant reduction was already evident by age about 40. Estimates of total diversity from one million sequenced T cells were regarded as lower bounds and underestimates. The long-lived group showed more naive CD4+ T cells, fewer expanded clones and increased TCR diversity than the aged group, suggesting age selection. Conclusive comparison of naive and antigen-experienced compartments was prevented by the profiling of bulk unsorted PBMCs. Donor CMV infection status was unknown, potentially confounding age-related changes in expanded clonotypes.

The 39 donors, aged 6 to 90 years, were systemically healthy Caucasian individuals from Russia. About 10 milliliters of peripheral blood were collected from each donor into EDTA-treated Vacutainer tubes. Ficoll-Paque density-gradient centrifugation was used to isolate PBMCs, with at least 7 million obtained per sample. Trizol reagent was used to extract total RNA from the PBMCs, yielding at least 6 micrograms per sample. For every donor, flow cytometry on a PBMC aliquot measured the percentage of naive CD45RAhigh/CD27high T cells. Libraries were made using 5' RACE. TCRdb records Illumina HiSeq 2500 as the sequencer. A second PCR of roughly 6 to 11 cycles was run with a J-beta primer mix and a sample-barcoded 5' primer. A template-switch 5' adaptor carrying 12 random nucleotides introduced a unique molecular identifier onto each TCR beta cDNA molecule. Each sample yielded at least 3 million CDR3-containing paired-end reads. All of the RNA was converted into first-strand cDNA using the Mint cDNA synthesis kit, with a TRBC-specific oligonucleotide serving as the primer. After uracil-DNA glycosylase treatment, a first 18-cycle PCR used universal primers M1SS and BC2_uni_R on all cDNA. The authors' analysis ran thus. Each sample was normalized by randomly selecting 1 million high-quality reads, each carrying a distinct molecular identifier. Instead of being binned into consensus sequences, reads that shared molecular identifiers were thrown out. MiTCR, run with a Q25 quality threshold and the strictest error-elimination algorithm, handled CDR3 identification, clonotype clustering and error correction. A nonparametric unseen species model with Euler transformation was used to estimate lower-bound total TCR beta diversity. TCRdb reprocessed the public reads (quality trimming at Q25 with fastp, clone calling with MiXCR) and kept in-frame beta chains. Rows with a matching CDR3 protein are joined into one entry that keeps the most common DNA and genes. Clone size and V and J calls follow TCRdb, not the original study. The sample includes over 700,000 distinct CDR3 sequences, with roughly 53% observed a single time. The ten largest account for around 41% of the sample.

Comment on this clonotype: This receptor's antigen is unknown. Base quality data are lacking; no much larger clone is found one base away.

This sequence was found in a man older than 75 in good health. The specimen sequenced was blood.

Read as DNA, the sequence is TGTGCCAGCAGCCAGGCGACCGGACAGCCCTATGGCTACACCTTC. This sequence encodes CASSQATGQPYGYTF. The V gene is TRBV3-1 and the J gene is TRBJ1-2, with TRBD1 tentatively as D gene (6 bases match). Reading the germline V gene (reference sequence) gives CDR1 LGHDT and CDR2 YNNKEL. The CDR3, cysteine through phenylalanine, is 15 amino acids long. Only the CDR3 region is kept as DNA, spanning 45 bases read in frame from base 1. Trimming removed 3 bases from V and 4 bases from J, leaving 15 bases between the germline ends.